Shown below are 28 T cell receptor beta chains from a single sample sequenced in a study of CD8+CD57+ T cells in acquired aplastic anemia. Patients selected for sequencing had displayed CD8+CD57+ cell expansion by flow cytometry. According to the study, genomic DNA was the template for TCR beta VDJ and CDR3 profiling. TCRdb fed the reads into MiXCR, producing one record per CDR3 protein. The profile shows under 250,000 distinct CDR3 sequences, less than 75% of them singletons. Source material: sorted CD4+, CD8+, or CD8+CD57+ T cells (not recorded which) from PBMCs. The origin of the receptors is a human donor with aplastic anemia.

This chain links TRBV4-1 with TRBJ2-3; TRBD2 matches at 9 bases. Germline CDR1 and CDR2: MGHRA and YSYEKL. V shed 4 bases, J shed 2 bases, and the junction held 7 bases outside the gene matches. CDR3 length equals 16 residues. The CDR3 reads CASSLTQRGDTDTQYF. CDR3 coding DNA: TGCGCCAGCAGCCTCACTCAGCGGGGGGACACAGATACGCAGTATTTT.

This sequence joins TRBV5-8 and TRBJ2-1, with TRBD2 matching over 10 bases. Germline trimming cut 6 bases from V and 3 bases from J; bases unmatched to any gene: 6. The germline V gene has CDR1 SGHTS and CDR2 YDEGEE. CDR3 length: 15 amino acids. CDR3 loop: CASTGTSGVYNEQFF. CDR3 DNA: TGTGCCAGCACCGGAACTAGCGGGGTCTACAATGAGCAGTTCTTC. Looking up the rest from reference TRBV5-8 and TRBJ2-1 gives the full variable domain: EAGVTQSPTHLIKTRGQQATLRCSPISGHTSVYWYQQALGLGLQFLLWYDEGEERNRGNFPPRFSGRQFPNYSSELNVNALELEDSALYLCASTGTSGVYNEQFFGPGTRLTVL.

The V call is TRBV19, the J call TRBJ2-2; 7 nucleotides agree with TRBD1. This CDR3 contains 15 residues. Germline CDR1 is LNHDA and CDR2 is SQIVND (reference sequence). The V gene end was trimmed by 3 bases and the J gene end by 0 bases; junction bases not matched to a gene: 1. In nucleotides, the CDR3 is TGTGCCAGTAGTATTGACAGGGCGAACACCGGGGAGCTGTTTTTT. Translation: CASSIDRANTGELFF. The whole variable domain, filled in from reference TRBV19 and TRBJ2-2, reads DGGITQSPKYLFRKEGQNVTLSCEQNLNHDAMYWYRQDPGQGLRLIYYSQIVNDFQKGDIAEGYSVSREKKESFPLTVTSAQKNPTAFYLCASSIDRANTGELFFGEGSRLTVL.

Regarding this clonotype: A clone one base away is much larger, so this may be a read error. This CDR3 is CASSQEDGGSLEQYF. In nucleotides, the CDR3 is TGTGCCAGCAGCCAAGAAGATGGCGGGAGCCTGGAGCAGTACTTC. The chain couples TRBV12-3 or TRBV12-4 to TRBJ2-7, with 7 nucleotides matching TRBD2. V lost 6 bases and J lost 7; bases outside the gene matches: 15. This CDR3 has 15 amino acids.

This clonotype showed up just once. The CDR3 is CASSPAVWETQYF. CDR3 sequence (DNA): TGTGCCAGCAGCCCAGCAGTATGGGAGACCCAGTACTTC. The rearrangement links TRBV11-2 to TRBJ2-5; no reliable D call. The V gene lost 5 bases and the J gene lost 5 bases, with 12 bases spanning the gap. This CDR3 region has 13 residues. Germline CDR1 is SGHAT and CDR2 is FQNNGV.

The chain is built from TRBV20-1 and TRBJ1-5; possibly TRBD1 for D (5 bases). The germline V gene encodes CDR1 DFQATT and CDR2 SNEGSKA (reference sequence). The CDR3 totals 13 residues. Trimming left V 3 bases short and J 9 bases short, with 15 bases between. For the CDR3, the DNA is TGCAGTGCTAGGGGCCCGGGGGGTCGGCCCCAGCATTTT. This codes for CSARGPGGRPQHF.

The V gene is TRBV7-8, the J gene TRBJ2-7; no definite D call. This CDR3 spans 12 amino acids. Deletions cut 7 bases from V and 2 bases from J, with 9 bases between. From germline, CDR1 is SGHVS and CDR2 FQNEAQ. This chain's CDR3 is CASIPKPYEQYF. CDR3 bases: TGTGCCAGCATCCCCAAGCCCTACGAGCAGTACTTC.

The table lists this clonotype with a count of one. The chain has TRBV7-9 and TRBJ2-7; a weak D match, TRBD1 (5 bases). CDR3 length: 14 residues. V was cut by 6 bases and J by 4 bases, with 16 bases left in between. The germline V gene has CDR1 SEHNR and CDR2 FQNEAQ (reference sequence). DNA for the CDR3: TGTGCCAGCAGTTCCGGACAAGGTCAGTACGAGCAGTACTTC. Protein sequence: CASSSGQGQYEQYF.

The chain links TRBV15 to TRBJ1-5, with 9 bases that match TRBD1. The germline V gene has CDR1 LNHNV and CDR2 YYDKDF (reference sequence). Unmatched junction bases numbered 12, after V lost 3 bases and J lost 3 bases. This CDR3 comprises 18 residues. In DNA, the CDR3 is TGTGCCACCAGCAGCTCCAGGTCGGGACAGGGCGTCAATCAGCCCCAGCATTTT. Translating gives CATSSSRSGQGVNQPQHF.

A word on this clonotype: One junction end disagrees with the germline gene, perhaps due to a read error. The gene calls are TRBV2 and TRBJ1-6, with TRBD1 matching 9 bases. There are 14 residues in the CDR3. CDR1 and CDR2 (germline): SNHLY, FYNNEI. This chain's CDR3 is CASREGTGFSPLHF. Here the CDR3 DNA reads TGTGCCAGCAGAGAAGGGACAGGGTTTTCACCCCTCCACTTT.

This clonotype was counted only a few times. Mismatch with germline at one junction end may stem from a read error. The chain is built from TRBV7-6 and TRBJ2-5; D may correspond to TRBD1 or TRBD2 (5 bases each). The CDR3 has 15 residues. CDR1 and CDR2 from the germline V gene are SGHVS and FNYEAQ. In nucleotides, the CDR3 is TGTGCTAGCAGCTTAGCGCAGGGCGCCCAAGAGACCCAGTACTTC. It codes for CASSLAQGAQETQYF.

The chain uses TRBV29-1 and TRBJ2-1, with 8 bases that match TRBD1. The CDR3 has 13 amino acids. Germline V gives CDR1 SQVTM, CDR2 ANQGSEA. The ends lost 7 bases at V and 2 bases at J; junction bases unmatched: 4. The CDR3 protein is CSDGQGTYNEQFF. CDR3 nucleotides: TGCAGCGACGGACAGGGAACCTACAATGAGCAGTTCTTC.

This chain links TRBV20-1 with TRBJ1-1; D gene uncertain. V was cut by 6 bases and J by 1 base, with 9 bases left in between. CDR1 and CDR2 (germline): DFQATT, SNEGSKA (reference sequence). This CDR3 is built from 12 residues. The CDR3 is CSAQVGNTEAFF. The CDR3 nucleotides are TGCAGTGCCCAGGTGGGGAACACTGAAGCTTTCTTT.

This clonotype was counted a single time. At one end, the junction sequence differs from germline, possibly due to a read error. J is TRBJ2-3 and V is TRBV6-5; possibly TRBD1 for D (5 bases). Germline values: CDR1 MNHEY, CDR2 SVGAGI. The CDR3 spans 14 residues. CDR3 protein: CASSYWQGTDAQYF. DNA for the CDR3: TGTGCCAGCAGTTACTGGCAGGGAACAGATGCGCAGTATTTT.

The chain employs TRBV10-1 and TRBJ2-1; D not resolved. The CDR3 runs to 16 residues. From germline, CDR1 is WNHNN and CDR2 SYGVQD (reference sequence). Trimming pared 2 bases from V and 0 bases from J, leaving 11 bases between. CDR3: CASSEAQFSSYNEQFF. The CDR3 nucleotides read TGCGCCAGCAGTGAGGCCCAGTTTAGCTCCTACAATGAGCAGTTCTTC.

CDR3 sequence: CASSMGPNEQFF. Here the CDR3 DNA reads TGTGCCAGTAGTATGGGGCCTAATGAGCAGTTCTTC. The genes are TRBV19 and TRBJ2-1, with D perhaps TRBD1 (5 bases). Trimming stripped 3 bases from V and 7 bases from J, with 7 bases between. CDR1 and CDR2 from the germline V gene are LNHDA and SQIVND (reference sequence). This CDR3 region has 12 residues.

The rearrangement uses TRBV4-2 and TRBJ1-1, with a tentative D call TRBD1 (5 bases). This CDR3 spans 15 amino acids. The germline gives CDR1 LGHNA, CDR2 YNFKEQ. V was trimmed by 0 bases and J by 5 bases, leaving 13 bases between them. CDR3 loop: CASSQDPGRGTEAFF. Written as DNA, the CDR3 is TGTGCCAGCAGCCAAGATCCAGGGAGGGGAACTGAAGCTTTCTTT.

The chain joins TRBV20-1 to TRBJ2-7; TRBD1 matches 8 bases. CDR3 length: 14 amino acids. The V segment lost 5 bases and the J segment 2 bases; nucleotides outside the gene matches: 8. Germline CDR1 reads DFQATT; CDR2 reads SNEGSKA (reference sequence). CDR3 region: CSASYRGNPYEQYF. DNA for the CDR3: TGCAGTGCTTCCTACAGGGGGAACCCCTACGAGCAGTACTTC.

In this sample, this clonotype turned up many times. The chain employs TRBV7-9 and TRBJ2-3, with D uncertain. Trimming left V 2 bases short and J 5 bases short, with 8 bases between. CDR1 SEHNR and CDR2 FQNEAQ come from the germline V gene (reference sequence). This CDR3 has 13 amino acids. The CDR3 loop is CASSLPGRDTQYF. The CDR3 DNA sequence: TGTGCCAGCAGCTTACCGGGTAGAGATACGCAGTATTTT.

The chain recombines TRBV2 with TRBJ2-2; D unclear. The CDR3 totals 15 residues. The V gene's germline CDR1 is SNHLY and CDR2 FYNNEI. V was shortened by 7 bases and J by 0 bases, with 12 bases between the two germline ends. CDR3 nucleotides: TGTGCCAGCATTCAGACCAGATCGAACACCGGGGAGCTGTTTTTT. It specifies CASIQTRSNTGELFF.

This chain joins TRBV5-1 and TRBJ2-3; 10 bases align to TRBD2. CDR1 and CDR2 from the germline V gene are SGHRS and YFSETQ. V lost 4 bases, J lost 9 bases, and 20 bases stayed unmatched. The CDR3 covers 18 residues. CDR3 loop: CASSQDQAASGRRKTQYF. The CDR3 DNA reads TGCGCCAGCAGCCAAGATCAAGCGGCTAGCGGGAGAAGGAAGACGCAGTATTTT.

This sequence joins TRBV15 and TRBJ2-3, with D possibly TRBD1 on 6 matching bases. CDR3 length: 14 amino acids. Germline CDR1 and CDR2: LNHNV and YYDKDF (reference sequence). With 5 bases removed from V and 4 bases from J, the gap between germline ends came to 13 bases. CDR3 sequence reads: CATSVGGRADTQYF. In nucleotides, the CDR3 is TGTGCCACCAGCGTTGGGGGCAGGGCAGATACGCAGTATTTT. The full variable domain, its missing parts supplied by reference TRBV15 and TRBJ2-3, is DAMVIQNPRYQVTQFGKPVTLSCSQTLNHNVMYWYQQKSSQAPKLLFHYYDKDFNNEADTPDNFQSRRPNTSFCFLDIRSPGLGDTAMYLCATSVGGRADTQYFGPGTRLTVL.

This chain joins TRBV2 and TRBJ2-2; 7 bases map to TRBD1. V lost 3 bases and J lost 4; bases outside the gene matches: 14. CDR3 length: 18 amino acids. The germline CDR1 and CDR2 sequences are SNHLY and FYNNEI. CDR3 nucleotides: TGTGCCAGCAGTGAGATCCTCACAGGGGTAGTTGGCACCGGGGAGCTGTTTTTT. This gives the protein CASSEILTGVVGTGELFF.

V and J are TRBV11-2 and TRBJ2-3; TRBD2 aligns across 9 bases. The CDR3 covers 14 residues. The germline V gene has CDR1 SGHAT and CDR2 FQNNGV. The V gene end was trimmed by 5 bases and the J gene end by 5 bases; junction bases not matched to a gene: 5. The CDR3 loop reads CASSRTSAQDTQYF. The CDR3 bases are TGTGCCAGCAGCCGGACTAGCGCGCAAGATACGCAGTATTTT.

In DNA form, the CDR3 reads TGTGCCACCAGCAGACCGGGCTATGGCTACACCTTC. Translation: CATSRPGYGYTF. The rearrangement links TRBV15 to TRBJ1-2; D call uncertain. The CDR3 has 12 amino acids. Germline V CDR1 and CDR2: LNHNV, YYDKDF (reference sequence). Between the trimmed V and J ends, which lost 2 bases and 4 bases, there was a span of 5 bases. Drawing the rest from reference TRBV15 and TRBJ1-2, the complete variable domain is DAMVIQNPRYQVTQFGKPVTLSCSQTLNHNVMYWYQQKSSQAPKLLFHYYDKDFNNEADTPDNFQSRRPNTSFCFLDIRSPGLGDTAMYLCATSRPGYGYTFGSGTRLTVV.

This clonotype was observed a handful of times. The chain carries TRBV11-2 and TRBJ2-1, with 7 bases that match TRBD1. V shed 1 base, J shed 8 bases, and the junction held 8 bases outside the gene matches. The germline CDR1 and CDR2 sequences are SGHAT and FQNNGV. The CDR3 runs to 15 residues. The CDR3 loop is CASSLAQGKGYEQFF. The CDR3 DNA is TGTGCCAGCAGCTTAGCACAGGGGAAGGGGTATGAGCAGTTCTTC.

This clonotype was seen once. V is TRBV20-1 and J is TRBJ2-1, with D perhaps matching TRBD2 (6 bases). V lost 3 bases and J lost 0, with 12 bases in between. Per the germline V gene, CDR1 is DFQATT and CDR2 is SNEGSKA (reference sequence). CDR3 length equals 15 residues. The CDR3 DNA reads TGCAGTGCTAGTGCTAGCGACATCTCCTACAATGAGCAGTTCTTC. Its protein is CSASASDISYNEQFF.

The CDR3 DNA reads as TGTGCCAGTAGTATGCCCGATGGACTATGGAACACTGAAGCTTTCTTT. Its protein product is CASSMPDGLWNTEAFF. The rearrangement uses TRBV19 and TRBJ1-1, with unresolved D. The V end lost 3 bases, the J end lost 1 base, and 15 bases lay between the germline ends. CDR1 and CDR2 (germline): LNHDA, SQIVND (reference sequence). This CDR3 has 16 amino acids.